These 25 T cell receptor beta chains were all obtained from the same sample, sequenced in a study of T cell responses to AZD1222 COVID-19 vaccine (dated by TCRdb to 2020 to 2023). Library preparation was by the immunoSEQ multiplex PCR assay. TCRdb retrieved this table from immuneACCESS and kept in-frame rearrangements only. Not all clones are present; in checked studies, unresolved V genes account for under half, and no reason is known for the remainder. The sample table shows around 170,000 clones, and roughly 88% are seen once. The top ten hold about 9.9% of the sample. The label giving this sample's time point can be read as: about 28 days (+/-7) after the second vaccine dose. The sequenced sample was peripheral blood, obtained 28 days after the second AZD1222 dose. All receptors come from an adult who received the AZD1222 COVID-19 vaccine.

The genes are TRBV9 and TRBJ2-2, with a tentative D call TRBD2 (6 bases). Trimming took off 8 bases at V and 7 bases at J, with 21 bases between the two ends. The CDR3 contains 15 residues. The germline V gene has CDR1 SGDLS and CDR2 YYNGEE. The CDR3 DNA sequence: TGTGCCAGTGGCGGCAGGGCGGGGTTCGTCGGGGAGCTGTTTTTT. This encodes CASGGRAGFVGELFF.

This clone turned up a few times. This chain joins TRBV7-3 and TRBJ1-1; D uncertain. CDR3 length: 13 amino acids. The V end was cut by 10 bases, the J end by 0 bases, with 12 bases between. Germline CDR1 SGHTA, CDR2 FQGTGA. This CDR3 reads CATKGYMNTEAFF. DNA for the CDR3: TGTGCCACCAAGGGTTACATGAACACTGAAGCTTTCTTT.

This clone has just a few counts. J is TRBJ2-5 and V is TRBV10-1; D gene uncertain. Germline V gene sequence: CDR1 WNHNN, CDR2 SYGVQD (reference sequence). V lost 3 bases and J 0 bases, leaving 5 bases between the germline ends. CDR3 length: 13 residues. The CDR3 here is CASSDRYQETQYF. CDR3 sequence (DNA): TGCGCCAGCAGTGATCGGTACCAAGAGACCCAGTACTTC.

The chain is built from TRBV29-1 and TRBJ1-1; D is uncertain. V lost 8 bases and J lost 0, with 16 bases in between. This CDR3 spans 14 amino acids. Germline CDR1 SQVTM, CDR2 ANQGSEA. CDR3 sequence reads: CSFKRKGLNTEAFF. DNA for the CDR3: TGCAGCTTCAAGAGGAAAGGGTTGAACACTGAAGCTTTCTTT.

J is TRBJ2-7 and V is TRBV5-4, with no clear D. Trimming cost V 4 bases and J 0 bases, with 8 bases left between them. CDR1 and CDR2 from the germline V gene are SGHNT and YYREEE (reference sequence). The CDR3 spans 13 residues. The CDR3 region is CASSPGGSYEQYF. In DNA, the CDR3 is TGTGCCAGCAGCCCTGGTGGCTCCTACGAGCAGTACTTC.

This clone has more than one count but fewer than ten. The V and J genes are TRBV14 and TRBJ1-2; D not certain. This CDR3 has 13 residues. From germline, CDR1 is SGHDN and CDR2 FVKESK. V was trimmed by 0 bases and J by 4 bases, leaving 6 bases between them. CDR3 nucleotide sequence: TGTGCCAGCAGCCAAGATTACAGCTATGGCTACACCTTC. This codes for CASSQDYSYGYTF.

The genes are TRBV5-8 and TRBJ2-5, with 8 nucleotides matching TRBD1. The CDR3 runs 14 residues. Trimming removed 0 bases from V and 5 bases from J; junction bases left unmatched: 3. The germline gives CDR1 SGHTS, CDR2 YDEGEE. The CDR3 protein is CASSLAGGRETQYF. The CDR3, as DNA: TGTGCCAGCAGCTTGGCAGGGGGCAGGGAGACCCAGTACTTC.

The table lists this clone with a few counts. The V and J genes are TRBV4-3 and TRBJ1-6; TRBD1 agrees at 7 bases. CDR1 LGHNA and CDR2 YSLEER come from the germline V gene. The CDR3 length is 15 residues. The J segment lost 6 bases and the V segment lost 2 bases, leaving 4 bases of the junction unmatched. The CDR3 region has the DNA TGCGCCAGCAGCCAAAACAGGGGAGGTAATTCACCCCTCCACTTT. Its protein is CASSQNRGGNSPLHF.

The chain carries TRBV24-1 and TRBJ1-5; D might be TRBD1 (6 bases). The V end lost 5 bases, the J end lost 1 base, and 14 bases lay between the germline ends. The CDR3 runs to 16 residues. The germline V gene encodes CDR1 KGHDR and CDR2 SFDVKD. CDR3 protein: CATSVGGAGSNQPQHF. CDR3 bases: TGTGCCACCAGTGTGGGGGGGGCCGGGAGCAATCAGCCCCAGCATTTT.

The rearrangement uses TRBV6-5 and TRBJ2-3; TRBD1 agrees at 9 bases. The CDR3 consists of 15 residues. Per the germline V gene, CDR1 is MNHEY and CDR2 is SVGAGI. The junction had 7 bases not matched to a gene; V was cut back by 6 bases and J by 3 bases. CDR3 protein: CASRSQGARTDTQYF. CDR3 nucleotide sequence: TGTGCCAGCAGATCACAGGGGGCGCGGACAGATACGCAGTATTTT.

This sequence joins TRBV30 and TRBJ1-4; a possible D gene is TRBD1 (6 bases). The germline gives CDR1 GTSNPN, CDR2 SVGIG (reference sequence). The CDR3 extends over 15 amino acids. Trimming took 4 bases from V and 8 from J, leaving 20 bases between them. CDR3 in amino acids: CAWTTTGGRGEKLFF. The DNA of the CDR3 is TGTGCCTGGACCACAACGGGGGGCCGGGGCGAAAAACTGTTTTTT.

The chain is built from TRBV11-2 and TRBJ1-3; D unclear. The CDR3 consists of 13 residues. The germline V gene has CDR1 SGHAT and CDR2 FQNNGV. Trimming shortened V by 1 base and J by 2 bases, and 3 bases separated the two germline ends. The CDR3 nucleotides read TGTGCCAGCAGCTTAGCTGCTGGAAACACCATATATTTT. This sequence encodes CASSLAAGNTIYF.

This sequence joins TRBV6-2 or TRBV6-3 and TRBJ2-7; D not certain. This CDR3 spans 11 amino acids. The V and J ends lost 6 bases and 6 bases respectively, with 9 bases between them. Looked up from germline, CDR1 is MNHEY and CDR2 is SVGEGT. In nucleotides, the CDR3 is TGTGCCAGCAGCTTTCTTACCGAGCAGTACTTC. Its protein product is CASSFLTEQYF.

There are a few counts of this clone. V and J are TRBV3-1 (or the pseudogene TRBV3-2) and TRBJ2-7; 7 bases match TRBD2. Germline-derived CDR1 and CDR2 are LGHDT and YNNKEL (reference sequence). The J segment lost 4 bases and the V segment lost 3 bases, leaving 9 bases of the junction unmatched. This CDR3 contains 15 residues. CDR3 DNA: TGTGCCAGCAGCCAGGACGCCAGCGGGACTTACGAGCAGTACTTC. Translated: CASSQDASGTYEQYF.

The table lists this clone with a few counts. The chain couples TRBV9 to TRBJ1-6; no clear D. CDR3 length: 14 amino acids. Germline CDR1 and CDR2: SGDLS and YYNGEE. V lost 1 base, J lost 7 bases, and 9 bases lay in between. CDR3 in DNA: TGTGCCAGCAGCGTAACCCCAACCAATTCACCCCTCCACTTT. Translating it yields CASSVTPTNSPLHF.

V usage is TRBV7-3 and J usage is TRBJ2-1; 7 positions match TRBD2. Germline CDR1 SGHTA, CDR2 FQGTGA. This CDR3 has 15 amino acids. V shed 5 bases, J shed 7 bases, and the junction held 11 bases outside the gene matches. In nucleotides, the CDR3 is TGTGCCAGCAGCCTGACGGGGGGAGGGTATAATGAGCAGTTCTTC. Protein product: CASSLTGGGYNEQFF.

V gene TRBV13 combines with J gene TRBJ1-1; D not resolved. The V end was cut by 2 bases, the J end by 0 bases, with 4 bases between. The CDR3 runs to 13 residues. CDR1 and CDR2 from the germline V gene are PRHDT and FYEKMQ (reference sequence). The CDR3 reads CASSLKVNTEAFF. The DNA for the CDR3 is TGTGCCAGCAGCTTAAAGGTGAACACTGAAGCTTTCTTT.

This chain joins TRBV19 and TRBJ2-3, with 8 bases matching TRBD1. The germline V gene has CDR1 LNHDA and CDR2 SQIVND (reference sequence). J gave up 5 bases and V 5 bases, and 3 bases lay outside the gene matches. This CDR3 is 13 amino acids long. Here the CDR3 DNA reads TGTGCCAGTAGTTCGGACAGGGAAGATACGCAGTATTTT. Protein product: CASSSDREDTQYF.

The genes are TRBV4-2 and TRBJ2-3, with 13 bases aligning to TRBD2. V was pared by 2 bases and J by 1 base, with 3 bases of the junction left unmatched. Germline V gives CDR1 LGHNA, CDR2 YNFKEQ. The CDR3 runs to 17 residues. The CDR3 protein is CASSQLTSGGGTDTQYF. The DNA for the CDR3 is TGTGCCAGCAGCCAATTAACTAGCGGGGGGGGCACAGATACGCAGTATTTT.

The J gene is TRBJ1-1, the V gene TRBV4-1; a weak D match, TRBD1 (6 bases). Germline CDR1 MGHRA, CDR2 YSYEKL. CDR3 length equals 18 residues. Between the trimmed V and J ends, which lost 4 bases and 6 bases, there was a span of 27 bases. The CDR3 nucleotides read TGCGCCAGCAGCCCAAGGGTAGATCTGGACAGAAAAGGGGCTGAAGCTTTCTTT. Its protein product is CASSPRVDLDRKGAEAFF.

The gene calls are TRBV28 and TRBJ2-3; maybe TRBD1 (5 bases). Trimming stripped 5 bases from V and 4 bases from J, with 16 bases between. Germline V gene lookup returns CDR1 MDHEN and CDR2 SYDVKM. The CDR3 extends over 15 amino acids. This chain's CDR3 is CASSPVRVRADTQYF. CDR3 sequence (DNA): TGTGCCAGCAGTCCTGTCAGGGTTCGGGCAGATACGCAGTATTTT. The variable domain in full, with the rest retrieved from reference TRBV28 and TRBJ2-3, is DVKVTQSSRYLVKRTGEKVFLECVQDMDHENMFWYRQDPGLGLRLIYFSYDVKMKEKGDIPEGYSVSREKKERFSLILESASTNQTSMYLCASSPVRVRADTQYFGPGTRLTVL.

This clone was counted a few times. The chain links TRBV5-1 to TRBJ2-2; TRBD2 agrees at 8 bases. After removal of 0 bases from V and 6 bases from J, the junction contained 7 bases not matched to a gene. The germline V gene encodes CDR1 SGHRS and CDR2 YFSETQ. There are 16 residues in the CDR3. The CDR3 here is CASSLETGGPAGELFF. DNA of the CDR3: TGCGCCAGCAGCTTGGAAACGGGGGGGCCCGCCGGGGAGCTGTTTTTT.

The genes are TRBV30 and TRBJ1-4, with D perhaps matching TRBD1 (5 bases). Per the germline V gene, CDR1 is GTSNPN and CDR2 is SVGIG (reference sequence). Trimming left V 1 base short and J 6 bases short, with 12 bases between. This CDR3 spans 14 amino acids. DNA for the CDR3: TGTGCCTGGAGTGCAGGGCTGCAGGATGAAAAACTGTTTTTT. This gives the protein CAWSAGLQDEKLFF.

The chain has TRBV2 and TRBJ2-2, with 8 bases fitting TRBD1. CDR3 length equals 16 residues. Germline trimming cut 6 bases from V and 4 bases from J; bases unmatched to any gene: 10. From germline, CDR1 is SNHLY and CDR2 FYNNEI. The CDR3 DNA reads as TGTGCCAGCAGCAGGCGACAGGGGATGGGCACCGGGGAGCTGTTTTTT. Its protein is CASSRRQGMGTGELFF.

V and J are TRBV5-4 and TRBJ2-2; D is unclear. This CDR3 has 12 residues. The germline V gene encodes CDR1 SGHNT and CDR2 YYREEE (reference sequence). V dropped 4 bases and J dropped 0 bases, with 1 base sitting between them. The CDR3 nucleotides read TGTGCCAGCAGCACGAACACCGGGGAGCTGTTTTTT. This translates into CASSTNTGELFF. Full variable domain (missing parts from reference TRBV5-4 and TRBJ2-2): ETGVTQSPTHLIKTRGQQVTLRCSSQSGHNTVSWYQQALGQGPQFIFQYYREEENGRGNFPPRFSGLQFPNYSSELNVNALELDDSALYLCASSTNTGELFFGEGSRLTVL.